The T cell receptor (beta chain) under discussion was sequenced for a study of T cell responses to AZD1222 COVID-19 vaccine. The study's findings and limits: Mostly white British, mostly female donors; authors suggested clonal diversity may be underestimated. Nearly half of the spike-specific TCRs reportedly recognize variant regions that carry no mutations.

The table came from immunoSEQ multiplex PCR; TCRdb's copy has only in-frame clones and leaves some out. The table includes about 70,000 clones, roughly 85% detected once. This clone was seen more than once but under ten times. The antigen remains unidentified. CDR1 is LGHNA, CDR2 YSLEER, per germline. The CDR3 is 19 residues long. Between the trimmed V and J ends, which lost 0 bases and 1 base, there was a span of 18 bases. The V and J genes are TRBV4-3 and TRBJ2-2; D is tentatively TRBD1 or TRBD2 (6 bases each). This material consisted of peripheral blood, taken 28 days after the second AZD1222 dose. This clonotype was sampled from an adult who received the AZD1222 COVID-19 vaccine. The CDR3 spells CASSQDSAGGAQNTGELFF. CDR3 sequence (DNA): TGCGCCAGCAGCCAAGATAGCGCCGGGGGCGCGCAGAACACCGGGGAGCTGTTTTTT.